Listed below are T cell receptor beta chains from one sample, sequenced in a study of blood T cell repertoires in COVID-19. Libraries were prepared by immunoSEQ multiplex PCR; TCRdb keeps only in-frame clonotypes and omits some of them. The table shows over 350,000 clones, with more than 85% occurring only once. Sample: PBMCs or T cells enriched from blood (not recorded which). The receptors shown here come from a woman aged 35 to 49 who had been exposed to COVID-19. Both conserved end residues are part of each CDR3. The order of the fields is V gene, clone size, D gene, J gene, CDR3 DNA, CDR3 protein. D genes are given only for firm matches. A clone size is listed for some rows: how often the clone was seen (once, few, many), or a class if it is expanded.

TRBV5-1,-,-,TRBJ1-1,TGCGCCAGCAGCTTGGCCTCGGGGGGCGCGAACACTGAAGCTTTCTTT,CASSLASGGANTEAFF
TRBV11-3,-,TRBD1,TRBJ1-2,TGTGCCAGCAGCAACCGGGACAGGGGACTAGATGGCTACACCTTC,CASSNRDRGLDGYTF
TRBV3-1/TRBV3-2,-,-,TRBJ1-3,TGTGCCAGCAGCCAAGAGCGTAGTGCTGGAAACACCATATATTTT,CASSQERSAGNTIYF
TRBV7-6,-,-,TRBJ1-1,TGTGCCAGCAGCTTAGATGTACAGGGCCAAGCTTTCTTT,CASSLDVQGQAFF
TRBV29-1,-,-,TRBJ1-1,TGCAGCGTTGAAGGAGCGGGGGAAGACACTTACTTGAACACTGAAGCTTTCTTT,CSVEGAGEDTYLNTEAFF
TRBV6-4,-,-,TRBJ1-1,TGTGCCATCCCTCGGACGGGGAGAGTCCTGAACACTGAAGCTTTCTTT,CAIPRTGRVLNTEAFF
TRBV5-5,-,-,TRBJ2-7,TGTGCCAGCAGCTTGGCAAGCAGGGGATCAGACGAGCAGTACTTC,CASSLASRGSDEQYF
TRBV5-5,-,TRBD1,TRBJ1-5,TGTGCCAGCAGCCCCGGGACAGGGTATAGCAATCAGCCCCAGCATTTT,CASSPGTGYSNQPQHF
TRBV6-5,-,-,TRBJ1-4,TGTGCCAGCAGTTACTACGGGGAGGGTCACGAAAAACTGTTTTTT,CASSYYGEGHEKLFF
TRBV27,-,-,TRBJ2-1,TGTGCCACCTCCCCCGGGGGGCCCCGAGGCAATGAGCAGTTCTTC,CATSPGGPRGNEQFF
TRBV6-4,-,TRBD1,TRBJ1-5,TGTGCCAGCAGTCAGACAGGGGAAGGTCAGCCCCAGCATTTT,CASSQTGEGQPQHF
TRBV19,few,TRBD1,TRBJ2-7,TGTGCCAGTAGTATTGCGGGACAGGGTGGCTACGAGCAGTACTTC,CASSIAGQGGYEQYF
TRBV4-1,once,-,TRBJ1-6,TGCGCCAGCAGCCAACGCACAGGGAGTGGTTCACCCCTCCACTTT,CASSQRTGSGSPLHF
TRBV5-1,once,TRBD1,TRBJ1-2,TGCGCCAGCAGCTTGGACAGGGGCCCCTTCTACACCTTC,CASSLDRGPFYTF
TRBV15,-,-,TRBJ2-2,TGTGCCACCAGCGGCCAGGGAGGAACCGGGGAGCTGTTTTTT,CATSGQGGTGELFF
TRBV19,-,TRBD1,TRBJ1-2,TGTGCCAGTAACTTCCCGGGACAGGGGGCGAGAGCCGGCTACACCTTC,CASNFPGQGARAGYTF
TRBV5-5,-,-,TRBJ1-1,TGTGCCAGCAGCTTGTACCCGGGCACTGAAGCTTTCTTT,CASSLYPGTEAFF
TRBV10-3,-,-,TRBJ1-5,TGTGCCACAAGCAGCGATAGCAATCAGCCCCAGCATTTT,CATSSDSNQPQHF
TRBV6-5,-,-,TRBJ1-1,TGTGCCAGCAGTTACCGGCTCAGGGCGGCCACTGAAGCTTTCTTT,CASSYRLRAATEAFF
TRBV18,-,-,TRBJ2-1,TGTGCCAGCTCACCACAGCGAGGTTACAATGAGCAGTTCTTC,CASSPQRGYNEQFF
TRBV9,few,-,TRBJ2-7,TGTGCCAGCAGCGCAGGCGAGCAGTACTTC,CASSAGEQYF
TRBV7-2,-,-,TRBJ1-2,TGTGCCAGCAGCGGCTACAGCAACGATGGCTACACCTTC,CASSGYSNDGYTF
TRBV2,-,TRBD1,TRBJ1-6,TGTGCCAGCAGTGACGACAGGGGCGGTTCACCCCTCCACTTT,CASSDDRGGSPLHF
TRBV5-1,-,-,TRBJ1-1,TGCGCCAGCACCCTGGGGGGGCTGAACACTGAAGCTTTCTTT,CASTLGGLNTEAFF
TRBV19,-,-,TRBJ1-3,TGTGCCAGTAGTATACCGGGAGGGATCTCTGGAAACACCATATATTTT,CASSIPGGISGNTIYF
TRBV27,once,TRBD1,TRBJ1-1,TGTGCCAGCAGTCCCACAGGGGGTCGAACTGAAGCTTTCTTT,CASSPTGGRTEAFF
TRBV21-1,-,-,TRBJ2-3,TGTGCCAGCAGCAAAGGTGAGCGGGGGGGTACAGATACGCAGTATTTT,CASSKGERGGTDTQYF
TRBV24-1,-,-,TRBJ2-1,TGTGCCACCAGGGGGGCAGGGTCGGCCAATGAGCAGTTCTTC,CATRGAGSANEQFF
TRBV10-3,-,-,TRBJ2-7,TGTGCCATTGGCAGCGAGCAGTACTTC,CAIGSEQYF
TRBV25-1,once,-,TRBJ1-2,TGTGCCAGCAGTGAAGGGGGACGGCGGGGGGCGGTCTATGGCTACACCTTC,CASSEGGRRGAVYGYTF
TRBV11-3,-,TRBD2,TRBJ2-7,TGTGCCAGCAGCTTACGGGAGGGCATATCCTACGAGCAGTACTTC,CASSLREGISYEQYF
TRBV19,-,-,TRBJ1-4,TGTGCCAGTAGTATTCCTTCGCGGAGGTCGGGTGAAAAACTGTTTTTT,CASSIPSRRSGEKLFF